Only a few counts were recorded for the clone carrying this T cell receptor (beta chain). As yet, its antigen is unknown. The sample is drawn from a study of vaccination and CD4 T cells after COVID-19. CD4+ T cells that had been cultured provided DNA sequenced with the Oncomine TCR Beta short-read assay. MiXCR, applied by TCRdb to the PCR reads, yields one record per CDR3 protein. The repertoire consists of 15,000 to 20,000 distinct CDR3 sequences, with less than 35% occurring once and the leading ten covering 13% to 15%. This CDR3 is 15 amino acids long. The ends lost 2 bases at V and 8 bases at J; junction bases unmatched: 7. CDR1 is SGHAT and CDR2 is FQNNGV in the germline V gene. Specified treatment: roughly 11-day PBMC culture with coronavirus spike peptide pools or control peptides (ViraFEST assay).

The chain recombines TRBV11-2 with TRBJ2-5; 11 nucleotides agree with TRBD1. The sample consisted of cultured CD4+ T cells from blood. The receptor's source is a human donor with COVID-19. This CDR3 reads CASSLTGQGAGTQYF. The DNA of the CDR3 is TGTGCCAGCAGCTTAACAGGACAGGGGGCAGGAACCCAGTACTTC. The full variable domain, with the rest looked up from reference TRBV11-2 and TRBJ2-5, is EAGVAQSPRYKIIEKRQSVAFWCNPISGHATLYWYQQILGQGPKLLIQFQNNGVVDDSQLPKDRFSAERLKGVDSTLKIQPAKLEDSAVYLCASSLTGQGAGTQYFGPGTRLLVL.